A single sample is the source of the 17 T cell receptor beta chains below, sequenced in a study of graft-versus-host responses after intestinal transplantation. Which antigens these TCRs recognize remains unknown. The repertoire was sequenced with immunoSEQ multiplex PCR; TCRdb's copy has only in-frame clones and lacks some. The data contain 90,000 to 150,000 clones, 85% to 95% of them singletons. The material was unstimulated CD8+ T cells sorted from spleen or lymph node cells, obtained before intestinal transplant. These receptor sequences come from a human donor who received an intestinal transplant.

The chain carries TRBV6-5 and TRBJ1-2; D uncertain. Per the germline V gene, CDR1 is MNHEY and CDR2 is SVGAGI. This CDR3 has 14 amino acids. With 0 bases removed from V and 8 bases from J, the gap between germline ends came to 13 bases. CDR3 region: CASSYSKISEGYTF. DNA of the CDR3: TGTGCCAGCAGTTACTCGAAGATCAGTGAGGGCTACACCTTC.

This CDR3 is CASSQWGASMEQYF. Here the CDR3 DNA reads TGCGCCAGCAGCCAATGGGGGGCATCGATGGAGCAGTACTTC. This chain joins TRBV4-3 and TRBJ2-7, with D tentatively TRBD1 or TRBD2 (6 bases each). Germline lookup yields CDR1 LGHNA and CDR2 YSLEER. CDR3 length: 14 residues. V shed 2 bases and J shed 7 bases, with 15 bases lying between them.

The chain is built from TRBV9 and TRBJ2-1, with D maybe TRBD1 (6 bases). With 0 bases removed from V and 5 bases from J, the gap between germline ends came to 9 bases. Germline V gene lookup returns CDR1 SGDLS and CDR2 YYNGEE. This CDR3 comprises 14 residues. The CDR3 reads CASSVEGEHNEQFF. In DNA, the CDR3 is TGTGCCAGCAGCGTAGAGGGGGAACACAATGAGCAGTTCTTC.

This clone was counted only a few times. Different DNA sequences within this sample yield the same CDR3. The rearrangement joins TRBV9 to TRBJ1-1; unclear D gene. Germline CDR1 reads SGDLS; CDR2 reads YYNGEE. The V gene lost 4 bases and the J gene lost 5 bases, with 9 bases spanning the gap. The CDR3 is 12 residues long. CDR3 sequence: CASSLRGTEAFF. The DNA for the CDR3 is TGTGCCAGCAGCCTTCGGGGTACTGAAGCTTTCTTT.

The chain has TRBV11-2 and TRBJ2-1; the D gene is possibly TRBD2 (8 bases). V gave up 5 bases and J gave up 5 bases, with 25 bases separating them. Germline CDR1 SGHAT, CDR2 FQNNGV. CDR3 length: 18 residues. The CDR3 is CASSRTRQGRAGDNEQFF. The CDR3 DNA reads as TGTGCCAGCAGCCGGACCCGACAGGGCAGAGCGGGGGACAATGAGCAGTTCTTC.

V and J are TRBV11-2 and TRBJ2-6, with a weak D call TRBD1 (6 bases). Germline CDR1 reads SGHAT; CDR2 reads FQNNGV. This CDR3 contains 18 residues. V shed 1 base and J shed 0 bases, with 13 bases lying between them. The CDR3 loop reads CASSLGTGPSSGANVLTF. For the CDR3, the DNA is TGTGCCAGCAGCTTAGGAACAGGGCCCTCCTCTGGGGCCAACGTCCTGACTTTC.

The chain carries TRBV10-3 and TRBJ2-5, with TRBD2 matching over 7 bases. Germline values: CDR1 ENHRY, CDR2 SYGVKD. This CDR3 has 18 residues. After removal of 2 bases from V and 5 bases from J, the junction contained 17 bases not matched to a gene. The CDR3 is CAISEQSPSSGERETQYF. The CDR3 DNA reads TGTGCCATCAGTGAGCAAAGCCCCTCTAGCGGAGAGCGGGAGACCCAGTACTTC.

The rearrangement joins TRBV5-5 to TRBJ2-7; tentative D call: TRBD1 (6 bases). CDR3 length: 13 residues. CDR1 SGHKS and CDR2 YYEKEE come from the germline V gene (reference sequence). V gave up 3 bases and J gave up 2 bases, with 9 bases separating them. The CDR3, as DNA: TGTGCCAGCAGCTCCGGGACAACCTACGAGCAGTACTTC. Translated: CASSSGTTYEQYF.

The genes are TRBV27 and TRBJ2-7, with D possibly being TRBD1 (5 bases). The CDR3 is made up of 15 amino acids. The germline gives CDR1 MNHEY, CDR2 SMNVEV (reference sequence). The V end lost 5 bases, the J end lost 3 bases, and 17 bases lay between the germline ends. The CDR3 coding sequence is TGTGCCAGCAGTGGAGACAGAGTAAAGCTCTACGAGCAGTACTTC. This gives the protein CASSGDRVKLYEQYF.

This chain connects TRBV4-1 to TRBJ2-7, with D hard to call. CDR1 and CDR2 (germline): MGHRA, YSYEKL. Trimming removed 1 base at V and 4 bases at J, with 11 bases between. There are 14 residues in the CDR3. The CDR3 here is CASSQVPQTYEQYF. The CDR3 DNA reads TGCGCCAGCAGCCAAGTTCCCCAGACATACGAGCAGTACTTC.

The chain uses TRBV27 and TRBJ1-6; D remains unclear. This CDR3 spans 14 amino acids. The germline CDR1 and CDR2 sequences are MNHEY and SMNVEV (reference sequence). The germline V and J ends were trimmed by 5 bases and 7 bases, with 12 bases remaining between them. CDR3 residues: CASSSHRVNSPLHF. The CDR3 DNA reads TGTGCCAGCAGTAGTCATAGGGTGAATTCACCCCTCCACTTT.

CDR3 in amino acids: CASSPRFGQGDYGYTF. CDR3 DNA sequence: TGTGCCAGCAGCCCCCGATTCGGACAGGGAGACTATGGCTACACCTTC. J is TRBJ1-2 and V is TRBV7-6, with 8 bases identical to TRBD1. Trimming cost V 5 bases and J 3 bases; bases outside gene matches: 11. In germline, CDR1 is SGHVS, CDR2 FNYEAQ. This CDR3 region has 16 residues. The full variable domain, with the rest looked up from reference TRBV7-6 and TRBJ1-2, is GAGVSQSPRYKVTKRGQDVALRCDPISGHVSLYWYRQALGQGPEFLTYFNYEAQQDKSGLPNDRFSAERPEGSISTLTIQRTEQRDSAMYRCASSPRFGQGDYGYTFGSGTRLTVV.

This clone has only one observation. The chain employs TRBV28 and TRBJ2-1; 14 bases are shared with TRBD2. CDR3 size: 16 residues. Germline lookup yields CDR1 MDHEN and CDR2 SYDVKM. Trimming at V came to 3 bases and at J to 7 bases, leaving 5 bases not matched to a gene. The CDR3 bases are TGTGCCAGCAGTTTCGGGACTAGCGGGAGCTCGAATGAGCAGTTCTTC. Its translation is CASSFGTSGSSNEQFF.

This rearrangement joins TRBV6-1 to TRBJ2-3; 7 bases line up with TRBD2. The junction had 4 bases not matched to a gene; V was cut back by 1 base and J by 6 bases. Per the germline V gene, CDR1 is MNHNS and CDR2 is SASEGT. The CDR3 runs 14 residues. The chain's CDR3 is CASSEETSVDTQYF. CDR3 DNA: TGTGCCAGCAGTGAAGAAACTAGCGTGGATACGCAGTATTTT.

In DNA, the CDR3 is TGTGCCAGCAGTTCGCTTTTTCGACTAGCGGGAGACGTTTACACCGGGGAGCTGTTTTTT. Protein: CASSSLFRLAGDVYTGELFF. V is TRBV28 and J is TRBJ2-2; TRBD2 aligns across 12 bases. The CDR3 has 20 residues. V was clipped by 4 bases and J by 3 bases; unmatched bases: 15. Germline CDR1 reads MDHEN; CDR2 reads SYDVKM.

The chain is built from TRBV28 and TRBJ2-1, with D possibly TRBD2 on 6 matching bases. The germline V and J ends were trimmed by 2 bases and 6 bases, with 14 bases remaining between them. Germline CDR1 reads MDHEN; CDR2 reads SYDVKM. This CDR3 has 15 residues. The CDR3 coding sequence is TGTGCCAGCAGTTTAATCCCGGGAGCGCTCAATGAGCAGTTCTTC. Translating it yields CASSLIPGALNEQFF. The full variable domain, with the rest looked up from reference TRBV28 and TRBJ2-1, is DVKVTQSSRYLVKRTGEKVFLECVQDMDHENMFWYRQDPGLGLRLIYFSYDVKMKEKGDIPEGYSVSREKKERFSLILESASTNQTSMYLCASSLIPGALNEQFFGPGTRLTVL.

The V and J genes are TRBV6-1 and TRBJ2-5; no reliable D call. The CDR3 spans 17 residues. Germline CDR1 is MNHNS and CDR2 is SASEGT. V lost 1 base and J lost 5, with 20 bases in between. The CDR3 loop is CASSEGTVTGPRETQYF. As DNA, the CDR3 is TGTGCCAGCAGTGAAGGAACCGTAACGGGCCCGAGGGAGACCCAGTACTTC.